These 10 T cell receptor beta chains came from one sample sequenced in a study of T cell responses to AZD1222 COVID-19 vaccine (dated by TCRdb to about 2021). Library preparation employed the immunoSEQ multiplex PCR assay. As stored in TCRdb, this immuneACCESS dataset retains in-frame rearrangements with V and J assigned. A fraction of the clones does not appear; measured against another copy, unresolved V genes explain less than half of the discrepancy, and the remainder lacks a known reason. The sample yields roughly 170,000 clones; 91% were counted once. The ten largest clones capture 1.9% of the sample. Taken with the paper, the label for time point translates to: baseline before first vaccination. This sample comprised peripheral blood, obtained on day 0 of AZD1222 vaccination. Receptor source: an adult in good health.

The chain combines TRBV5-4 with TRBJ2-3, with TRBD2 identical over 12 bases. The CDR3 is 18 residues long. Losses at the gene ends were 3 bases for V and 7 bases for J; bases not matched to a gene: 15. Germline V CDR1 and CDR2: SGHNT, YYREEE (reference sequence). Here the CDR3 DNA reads TGTGCCAGCAGCTGGGAGGCTAGCGGGAGGGCCGGGGGGAATACGCAGTATTTT. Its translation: CASSWEASGRAGGNTQYF.

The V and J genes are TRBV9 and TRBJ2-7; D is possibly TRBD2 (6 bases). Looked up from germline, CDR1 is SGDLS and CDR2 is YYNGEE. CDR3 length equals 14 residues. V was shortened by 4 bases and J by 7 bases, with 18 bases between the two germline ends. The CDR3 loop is CASSPGTGRGEQYF. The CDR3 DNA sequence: TGTGCCAGCAGCCCCGGGACTGGAAGAGGGGAGCAGTACTTC.

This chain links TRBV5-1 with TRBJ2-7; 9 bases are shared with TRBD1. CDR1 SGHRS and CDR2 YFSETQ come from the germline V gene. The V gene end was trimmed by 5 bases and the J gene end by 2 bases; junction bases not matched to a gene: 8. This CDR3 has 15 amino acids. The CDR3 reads CASRSRTGATYEQYF. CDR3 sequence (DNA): TGCGCCAGCAGATCTAGGACAGGGGCAACCTACGAGCAGTACTTC.

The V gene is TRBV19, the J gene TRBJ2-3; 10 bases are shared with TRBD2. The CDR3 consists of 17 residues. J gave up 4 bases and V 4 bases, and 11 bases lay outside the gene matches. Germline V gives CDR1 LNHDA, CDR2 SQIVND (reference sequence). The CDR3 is CASSRLTSGIWADTQYF. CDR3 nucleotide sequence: TGTGCCAGTAGTAGACTCACTAGCGGGATTTGGGCAGATACGCAGTATTTT.

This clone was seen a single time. The CDR3 region is CASSQDQSAGNTIYF. In nucleotides, the CDR3 is TGTGCCAGCAGCCAAGATCAGAGTGCAGGAAACACCATATATTTT. V usage is TRBV14 and J usage is TRBJ1-3; no clear D. Germline V lookup: CDR1 SGHDN, CDR2 FVKESK. V was clipped by 0 bases and J by 4 bases, with 10 bases between them. The CDR3 runs to 15 residues. The full variable domain, rest sourced from reference TRBV14 and TRBJ1-3, is EAGVTQFPSHSVIEKGQTVTLRCDPISGHDNLYWYRRVMGKEIKFLLHFVKESKQDESGMPNNRFLAERTGGTYSTLKVQPAELEDSGVYFCASSQDQSAGNTIYFGEGSWLTVV.

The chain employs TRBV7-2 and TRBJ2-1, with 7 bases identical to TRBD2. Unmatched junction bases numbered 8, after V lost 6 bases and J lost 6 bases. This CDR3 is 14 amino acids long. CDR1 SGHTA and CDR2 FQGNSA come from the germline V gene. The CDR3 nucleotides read TGTGCCAGCAGTTTTGGTCCGGGGGGCAATGAGCAGTTCTTC. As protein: CASSFGPGGNEQFF.

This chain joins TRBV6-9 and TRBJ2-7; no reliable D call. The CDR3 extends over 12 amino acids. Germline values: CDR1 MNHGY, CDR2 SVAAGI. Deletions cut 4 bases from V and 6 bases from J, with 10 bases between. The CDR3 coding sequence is TGTGCCAGCAGTTTGGATGCGAGCGAGCAGTACTTC. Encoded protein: CASSLDASEQYF.

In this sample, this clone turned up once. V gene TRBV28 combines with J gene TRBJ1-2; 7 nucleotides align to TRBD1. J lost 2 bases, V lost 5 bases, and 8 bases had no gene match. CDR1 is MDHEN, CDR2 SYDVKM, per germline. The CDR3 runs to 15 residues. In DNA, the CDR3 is TGTGCCAGCAGTCTTCGGACAGGCGGAAACTATGGCTACACCTTC. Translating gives CASSLRTGGNYGYTF.

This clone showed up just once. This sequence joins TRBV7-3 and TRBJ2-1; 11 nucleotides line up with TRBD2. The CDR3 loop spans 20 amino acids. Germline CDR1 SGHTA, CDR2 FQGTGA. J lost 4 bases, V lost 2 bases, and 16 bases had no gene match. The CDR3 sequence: CASSLGRTSGPPGLYNEQFF. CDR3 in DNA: TGTGCCAGCAGCTTAGGGCGGACTAGCGGGCCCCCGGGCCTTTACAATGAGCAGTTCTTC.

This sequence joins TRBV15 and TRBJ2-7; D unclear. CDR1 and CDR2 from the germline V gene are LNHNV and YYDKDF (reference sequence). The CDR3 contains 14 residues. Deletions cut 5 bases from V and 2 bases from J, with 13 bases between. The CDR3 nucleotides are TGTGCCACCAGCCCCGGTCTCAGCCCCTACGAGCAGTACTTC. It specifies CATSPGLSPYEQYF.